The sequence of this T cell receptor beta chain was determined in a study of blood T cell repertoires in COVID-19. Study as a whole: The cDNA or gDNA used as material had been derived from T cells, B-cell-depleted T cells, or PBMCs.

The V end was cut by 1 base, the J end by 12 bases, with 16 bases between. The CDR3 is 15 amino acids. Germline lookup yields CDR1 LGHNA and CDR2 YNFKEQ. Seattle patient enrollment occurred during active infection, with longitudinal follow-up thereafter. Measured with immunoSEQ multiplex PCR; TCRdb has only the in-frame clones, and not every one. The profile shows 250,000 to 350,000 clones, approximately 85% of them singletons. Specimen: peripheral blood. The TCR sequence derives from a human donor with COVID-19, enrolled during active disease. The donor label of this sample is uncertain. V usage is TRBV4-2 and J usage is TRBJ1-6; tentative D call: TRBD1 (5 bases). DNA of the CDR3: TGTGCCAGCAGCCAAGTTCGGGCAGGGCTTAAACCCCTCCACTTT. Protein: CASSQVRAGLKPLHF.